Below, 2 T cell receptor beta chains from the same sample are listed, as sequenced in a study of cytotoxic CD8 clonotypes in ibrutinib-treated CLL. Sequencing was performed with immunoSEQ multiplex PCR; in TCRdb, only in-frame clones are kept and a portion is missing. The sample shows approximately 340,000 clones, about 64% of them seen only once. The sample in question was PBMCs, obtained after 36 months of ibrutinib treatment. These receptors were obtained from a human donor with chronic lymphocytic leukemia.

The chain carries TRBV7-9 and TRBJ2-7; a weak D match, TRBD1 (6 bases). The CDR3 totals 14 residues. The ends were cut back, 0 bases at V and 5 bases at J, with 11 bases in the middle. Germline CDR1 and CDR2: SEHNR and FQNEAQ (reference sequence). This CDR3 is CASSLATGLDEQYF. In DNA form, the CDR3 reads TGTGCCAGCAGCTTAGCCACAGGGTTGGACGAGCAGTACTTC.

This clone was counted only a few times. The chain uses TRBV2 and TRBJ1-6; the match to TRBD1 covers 10 bases. The CDR3 is made up of 15 amino acids. After removal of 6 bases from V and 7 bases from J, the junction contained 6 bases not matched to a gene. Per germline, CDR1 SNHLY and CDR2 FYNNEI. The CDR3 loop reads CASRARTGGNSPLHF. The CDR3 DNA sequence: TGTGCCAGCAGGGCACGGACAGGGGGGAATTCACCCCTCCACTTT.